These T cell receptor beta chains were read from a single sample in a study of blood T cell repertoires in COVID-19. Repertoires were generated with immunoSEQ multiplex PCR, while TCRdb's copy carries only in-frame clones and drops some. The data hold under 500,000 clones, with around 91% observed a single time. The specimen sequenced was PBMCs or T cells enriched from blood (not recorded which). Receptors were obtained from a man aged 25 to 40 who had recovered from COVID-19. CDR3s include the opening cysteine and the closing phenylalanine or tryptophan. D genes are given only for firm matches. The size of a clone is reported for some rows only, either as once, few or many, or as a class for expanded clones.

V	length	J	D	size	DNA	CDR3
TRBV5-6	14	TRBJ2-1	-	-	TGTGCCAGCAGCTTGGGGACAGCCTACAATGAGCAGTTCTTC	CASSLGTAYNEQFF
TRBV2	14	TRBJ2-2	-	-	TGTGCCAGCACGGGTCCTGCGAACACCGGGGAGCTGTTTTTT	CASTGPANTGELFF
TRBV10-3	15	TRBJ1-1	-	-	TGTGCCATCAGTGAGCCCCTACAGGGGAACACTGAAGCTTTCTTT	CAISEPLQGNTEAFF
TRBV7-9	15	TRBJ2-4	TRBD1	-	TGTGCCAGCAGCTTAGTGGGCACAGGGGCCCCCGATCAGTACTTC	CASSLVGTGAPDQYF
TRBV5-6	16	TRBJ1-1	TRBD1	-	TGTGCCAGCAGCTTAGGTGGGGACAGTATTTCCCCGATAGCTTTCTTT	CASSLGGDSISPIAFF
TRBV30	15	TRBJ1-3	-	-	TGTGCCTGGACTCTGGGGGGGACGAGAGGAAACACCATATATTTT	CAWTLGGTRGNTIYF
TRBV7-2	15	TRBJ1-5	TRBD1	-	TGTGCCAGCAGCCTGGACAGGGCAATCAATCAGCCCCAGCATTTT	CASSLDRAINQPQHF
TRBV3-1/TRBV3-2	15	TRBJ1-4	-	-	TGTGCCAGCAGCCAAGGGGGGGGGCTCGCAGAAAAACTGTTTTTT	CASSQGGGLAEKLFF
TRBV2	15	TRBJ2-7	-	-	TGTGCCAGCAGTGAAGAGATAGGGAGGACCTACGAGCAGTACTTC	CASSEEIGRTYEQYF
TRBV10-3	14	TRBJ2-7	TRBD1	-	TGTGCCATCAGTGGTACGACAGGGGGCTACGAGCAGTACTTC	CAISGTTGGYEQYF
TRBV5-1	16	TRBJ2-1	TRBD2	-	TGCGCCAGCAGCTTGGAAGGCAGCGGGAGGGCCCCTGGGCAGTTCTTC	CASSLEGSGRAPGQFF
TRBV7-2	14	TRBJ2-7	-	-	TGTGCCAGCAGCTTAGCCTCGACAGTCTACGAGCAGTACTTC	CASSLASTVYEQYF
TRBV1	16	TRBJ2-5	-	-	TGCACCAGCAGCCAAGACGGCAGGGATATACAAGAGACCCAGTACTTC	CTSSQDGRDIQETQYF
TRBV7-9	16	TRBJ2-1	TRBD1	-	TGTGCCAGCCCCGAGACGGGACAGGGGTCCTACAATGAGCAGTTCTTC	CASPETGQGSYNEQFF
TRBV10-3	14	TRBJ2-7	TRBD1	once	TGTGCCATCAGCGGGACAGACTTCTCTTACGAGCAGTACTTC	CAISGTDFSYEQYF
TRBV11-2	14	TRBJ2-7	-	-	TGTGCCAGCAGCTTACGGCTAGACCGGACTTTACAGTACTTC	CASSLRLDRTLQYF
TRBV5-1	15	TRBJ2-1	TRBD1	-	TGCGCCAGCAGCCAGGGACAGATCGAAGGAAATGAGCAGTTCTTC	CASSQGQIEGNEQFF
TRBV7-2	13	TRBJ2-7	-	-	TGTGCCAGCAGCTCGGTGAGCTCCTACGAGCAGTACTTC	CASSSVSSYEQYF
TRBV18	17	TRBJ2-1	TRBD2	-	TGTGCCAGCTCACCACCGGGACTAGCGGGAGGCGGCGATGAGCAGTTCTTC	CASSPPGLAGGGDEQFF
TRBV7-9	19	TRBJ1-2	-	-	TGTGCCAGCAGCTTAGTACCGGGGATTGTGCTCCCCGTAAACTATGGCTACACCTTC	CASSLVPGIVLPVNYGYTF
TRBV27	14	TRBJ1-5	-	-	TGTGCCAGCAGACCCGGGGGGGGGAATCAGCCCCAGCATTTT	CASRPGGGNQPQHF
TRBV30	19	TRBJ1-5	-	-	TGTGCCTGGAGTGTACAGAGTCGAACAGGATCATATAGCAATCAGCCCCAGCATTTT	CAWSVQSRTGSYSNQPQHF
TRBV30	16	TRBJ1-3	-	-	TGTGCCTGGGCCCCTAGGATGGGTTACTCTGGAAACACCATATATTTT	CAWAPRMGYSGNTIYF
TRBV14	13	TRBJ1-1	TRBD1	once	TGTGCCAGCAGCCAAATCGGACAGGACAGCGCTTTCTTT	CASSQIGQDSAFF
TRBV28	14	TRBJ1-1	-	-	TGTGCCAGCAGTTTTCGGCAGGTGAACACTGAAGCTTTCTTT	CASSFRQVNTEAFF
TRBV10-3	12	TRBJ2-5	-	-	TGTGCCATTGGGAGCGTCCAAGAGACCCAGTACTTC	CAIGSVQETQYF
TRBV7-2	16	TRBJ2-3	-	-	TGTGCCAGCAGCTTAGCGTCTAGCGCCAGCACAGATACGCAGTATTTT	CASSLASSASTDTQYF
TRBV30	12	TRBJ2-7	TRBD1	-	TGTGCCTGGAGTAAGGGGGCATACGAGCAGTACTTC	CAWSKGAYEQYF
TRBV19	14	TRBJ2-5	TRBD2	-	TGTGCCAGTAGTATAAGGAGCGGGGAAGAGACCCAGTACTTC	CASSIRSGEETQYF
TRBV28	15	TRBJ1-5	-	-	TGTGCCAGCAGTATAAACTTGATGGGCAATCAGCCCCAGCATTTT	CASSINLMGNQPQHF
TRBV4-1	16	TRBJ2-2	-	-	TGCGCCAGCAGCCCCCTCCGGTCCGTAAACACCGGGGAGCTGTTTTTT	CASSPLRSVNTGELFF
TRBV19	16	TRBJ2-3	TRBD2	-	TGTGCCAGTAGCCACGCCCTGGGACTAAACACAGATACGCAGTATTTT	CASSHALGLNTDTQYF
TRBV11-2	15	TRBJ2-3	TRBD2	-	TGTGCCAGCAGCTTAGGAGCGGGGGGCACAGATACGCAGTATTTT	CASSLGAGGTDTQYF
TRBV7-9	14	TRBJ1-2	-	few	TGTGCCAGCAGCTTCGGACAGTTGAACTATGGCTACACCTTC	CASSFGQLNYGYTF
TRBV12-3/TRBV12-4	13	TRBJ2-7	-	-	TGTGCCAGCAGTTCCGGGACACTTTACGAGCAGTACTTC	CASSSGTLYEQYF
TRBV10-3	15	TRBJ1-2	-	once	TGTGCCATCAGCACAGTAACAGGGCCCGACTATGGCTACACCTTC	CAISTVTGPDYGYTF
TRBV4-1	14	TRBJ2-1	-	-	TGCGCCAGCAGCTACGGGAGTAAGGGGAATGAGCAGTTCTTC	CASSYGSKGNEQFF
TRBV18	16	TRBJ2-1	-	-	TGTGCCAGCTCACCAAGGTCAGCGGTTGACTACAATGAGCAGTTCTTC	CASSPRSAVDYNEQFF
TRBV29-1	12	TRBJ2-3	-	-	TGCAGCGTTGAAGTAGTCGCAGATACGCAGTATTTT	CSVEVVADTQYF
TRBV28	15	TRBJ2-7	-	-	TGTGCCAGCAGTTTTTCGGGACACTCAAAGGATGGGCAGTACTTC	CASSFSGHSKDGQYF
TRBV19	15	TRBJ1-6	TRBD1	-	TGTGCCAGTAATACGGGACAGGGAGAGAATTCACCCCTCCACTTT	CASNTGQGENSPLHF
TRBV28	16	TRBJ2-3	TRBD2	-	TGTGCCAGCAGTCCGGGGTCCGCGGGAGGCAAAGATACGCAGTATTTT	CASSPGSAGGKDTQYF
TRBV7-9	16	TRBJ2-2	TRBD2	-	TGTGCCAGCAGCTTAGGTGGGACTAGGTCCGCCGGGGAGCTGTTTTTT	CASSLGGTRSAGELFF
TRBV6-2/TRBV6-3	13	TRBJ2-1	TRBD1	-	TGTGCCAGCAGCGACGGACAGGGTAATGAGCAGTTCTTC	CASSDGQGNEQFF
TRBV5-1	16	TRBJ2-4	TRBD1	-	TGCGCCAGCAGCTTGGCCGCTGGGACAGAAAAAAACATTCAGTACTTC	CASSLAAGTEKNIQYF
TRBV9	13	TRBJ2-5	-	-	TGTGCCAGCAACTCGGACAGCAAGGAGACCCAGTACTTC	CASNSDSKETQYF